This T cell receptor (beta chain) was captured in a study of blood T cell repertoires in COVID-19. About the research overall: Collection of acute and convalescent COVID-19 samples took place in the United States, Italy and Spain.

The data were produced by immunoSEQ multiplex PCR, yet TCRdb's version contains in-frame clones alone and is incomplete. This table holds about 190,000 clones, around 90% found once. The V gene's germline CDR1 is SGHVS and CDR2 FNYEAQ. This CDR3 has 14 amino acids. The ends lost 2 bases at V and 5 bases at J; junction bases unmatched: 2. The sequence derives from a man between 45 and 60 years old with acute or convalescent COVID-19. The chain couples TRBV7-6 to TRBJ2-1, with 8 bases lining up with TRBD1. The specimen was peripheral blood. CDR3 sequence: CASSLQGQDNEQFF. The CDR3 DNA is TGTGCCAGCAGCTTACAGGGACAGGACAATGAGCAGTTCTTC.